These 13 T cell receptor beta chains share one sample of origin, sequenced in a study of T cell changes during pregnancy in multiple sclerosis. Sequencing used immunoSEQ multiplex PCR; TCRdb keeps in-frame clones, though not all of them. The repertoire has about 23,000 clones, over 75% of them found once; the top ten carry 6.5% to 8%. The input for sequencing was CD8+ T cells from peripheral blood mononuclear cells, taken before pregnancy. The source is a female donor with multiple sclerosis, enrolled in a pregnancy study.

The rearrangement links TRBV7-4 to TRBJ2-5, with D perhaps matching TRBD1 (5 bases). Germline V gene sequence: CDR1 SGHVT, CDR2 SQSDAQ. The CDR3 is 15 amino acids. V lost 5 bases and J lost 1, with 14 bases in between. CDR3 coding DNA: TGTGCCAGCAGCCAGCTCGCAGGGATCCAAGAGACCCAGTACTTC. This sequence encodes CASSQLAGIQETQYF.

This clone has only a few counts. This chain links TRBV7-9 with TRBJ1-2, with TRBD1 identical over 9 bases. Germline V gene data show CDR1 as SEHNR and CDR2 as FQNEAQ (reference sequence). The V and J ends lost 5 bases and 3 bases, in that order; junction bases with no gene match: 10. There are 16 residues in the CDR3. The CDR3 loop reads CASSRPKTGGDYGYTF. CDR3 nucleotide sequence: TGTGCCAGCAGCCGACCGAAGACAGGGGGGGACTATGGCTACACCTTC.

Turning to this clone: The sample contains more than one DNA sequence encoding this CDR3. The chain employs TRBV27 and TRBJ1-5; unclear D gene. The CDR3 contains 14 residues. The V gene lost 2 bases and the J gene lost 0 bases, with 5 bases spanning the gap. CDR1 is MNHEY and CDR2 is SMNVEV in the germline V gene (reference sequence). Written as DNA, the CDR3 is TGTGCCAGCAGTTTAAGAGATAGCAATCAGCCCCAGCATTTT. It is translated as CASSLRDSNQPQHF.

J is TRBJ2-1 and V is TRBV19, with D possibly being TRBD2 (6 bases). Per germline, CDR1 LNHDA and CDR2 SQIVND (reference sequence). The CDR3 runs 14 residues. The V and J ends lost 5 bases and 5 bases respectively, with 13 bases between them. The CDR3 region is CASSLAEGHNEQFF. The DNA of the CDR3 is TGTGCCAGTAGTTTGGCGGAGGGCCACAATGAGCAGTTCTTC.

The chain uses TRBV4-2 and TRBJ1-2; D uncertain. The ends were cut back, 3 bases at V and 8 bases at J, with 22 bases in the middle. Germline V gene lookup returns CDR1 LGHNA and CDR2 YNFKEQ. The CDR3 runs 16 residues. The CDR3 region has the DNA TGTGCCAGCAGCCAGGTGGGTCTTGAGGGATCTTACGGCTACACCTTC. As protein: CASSQVGLEGSYGYTF.

This clone was seen just once. The chain has TRBV9 and TRBJ2-2; D is unresolved. Germline-derived CDR1 and CDR2 are SGDLS and YYNGEE. The V end was cut by 0 bases, the J end by 2 bases, with 5 bases between. This CDR3 comprises 14 residues. CDR3 bases: TGTGCCAGCAGCGTAGGCACAAACACCGGGGAGCTGTTTTTT. Translated, it gives CASSVGTNTGELFF.

The table lists this clone with a few counts. CDR3 sequence (DNA): TGCGCCAGCAGCTCGGACAGGGGAGCCTATGGCTACACCTTC. Encoded protein: CASSSDRGAYGYTF. The V gene is TRBV5-1, the J gene TRBJ1-2, with 9 bases matching TRBD1. Germline values: CDR1 SGHRS, CDR2 YFSETQ. V shed 3 bases, J shed 4 bases, and the junction held 4 bases outside the gene matches. The CDR3 contains 14 residues.

This rearrangement joins TRBV27 to TRBJ2-3; TRBD2 matches at 7 bases. CDR3 length: 15 residues. The germline V gene encodes CDR1 MNHEY and CDR2 SMNVEV (reference sequence). V dropped 6 bases and J dropped 2; count of bases not matched to a gene: 8. The chain's CDR3 is CASSQDGGYTDTQYF. The CDR3 coding sequence is TGTGCCAGCAGCCAAGACGGGGGGTACACAGATACGCAGTATTTT.

This clone was found a few times. The rearrangement links TRBV6-1 to TRBJ2-7; tentatively, D is TRBD2 (6 bases). The length of the CDR3 is 13 residues. Germline CDR1 and CDR2: MNHNS and SASEGT. Trimming removed 1 base from V and 4 bases from J, with 8 bases in between. CDR3 region: CASSEGGEYEQYF. In DNA form, the CDR3 reads TGTGCCAGCAGTGAAGGGGGGGAATACGAGCAGTACTTC.

This clone has just one count. The V call is TRBV7-6, the J call TRBJ2-3, with D tentatively TRBD2 (6 bases). Trimming removed 6 bases from V and 0 bases from J, with 10 bases in between. The CDR3 loop spans 14 amino acids. Looked up from germline, CDR1 is SGHVS and CDR2 is FNYEAQ. Written as DNA, the CDR3 is TGTGCCAGCAGTGGGGGAGGTAGCACAGATACGCAGTATTTT. Amino acid sequence: CASSGGGSTDTQYF.

The gene calls are TRBV21-1 and TRBJ2-3; TRBD1, as called in the table, went unchecked against the DNA. TRBV21-1 is a pseudogene locus. The CDR3 has 17 amino acids. DNA for the CDR3: TGTGCCAGCAGCAAAGTTGAGTCCCAGGGTGGCACAGATACGCAGTATTTT. Encoded protein: CASSKVESQGGTDTQYF.

The chain couples TRBV11-1 to TRBJ2-2; tentative D call: TRBD2 (6 bases). CDR1 SGHAT and CDR2 FQDESV come from the germline V gene (reference sequence). Deletions cut 4 bases from V and 0 bases from J, with 18 bases between. The CDR3 extends over 18 amino acids. The DNA of the CDR3 is TGTGCCAGCAGCTACCGGTGGGCTTGGACTACGAACACCGGGGAGCTGTTTTTT. It codes for CASSYRWAWTTNTGELFF.

This chain connects TRBV7-7 to TRBJ2-1; D is possibly TRBD1 (5 bases). V lost 3 bases, J lost 4 bases, and 7 bases lay in between. This CDR3 comprises 13 residues. The V gene's germline CDR1 is SSHAT and CDR2 FNYEAQ (reference sequence). In nucleotides, the CDR3 is TGTGCCAGCAGCTTGGGGCGGTACAATGAGCAGTTCTTC. It translates to CASSLGRYNEQFF.